This entry lists 8 T cell receptor beta chains sequenced from one sample in a study of CD8 T cells in ankylosing spondylitis. MiXCR, applied by TCRdb to the 5' RACE reads, yields one record per CDR3 protein. The sample yields 200,000 to 300,000 distinct CDR3 sequences, 8% to 9% seen once. Source material: blood, either unsorted or a sorted T cell fraction (not recorded which). These receptors came from a female donor with ankylosing spondylitis or in good health (not recorded which).

There are many counts of this clonotype. This sequence joins TRBV20-1 and TRBJ2-3, with 10 bases fitting TRBD1. V shed 1 base, J shed 3 bases, and the junction held 4 bases outside the gene matches. From germline, CDR1 is DFQATT and CDR2 SNEGSKA (reference sequence). This CDR3 spans 15 amino acids. The chain's CDR3 is CSARGDRGLTDTQYF. The DNA of the CDR3 is TGCAGTGCTAGAGGCGACAGGGGGCTAACAGATACGCAGTATTTT.

The chain uses TRBV7-2 and TRBJ2-1; D is uncertain. The CDR3 has 13 amino acids. Trimming took 1 base from V and 7 from J, leaving 8 bases between them. The germline CDR1 and CDR2 sequences are SGHTA and FQGNSA. The chain's CDR3 is CASSLGTQNEQFF. CDR3 DNA: TGTGCCAGCAGCTTAGGGACCCAAAATGAGCAGTTCTTC.

This clonotype was seen at least ten times. The rearrangement uses TRBV7-8 and TRBJ1-4; D perhaps matches TRBD1 (5 bases). Germline CDR1 SGHVS, CDR2 FQNEAQ. V was trimmed by 6 bases and J by 7 bases, leaving 18 bases between them. The CDR3 extends over 15 amino acids. The CDR3 nucleotides are TGTGCCAGCAGGCGGGAGGAGGGGAAAGCTGAAAAACTGTTTTTT. Its translation is CASRREEGKAEKLFF.

This clonotype has a handful of counts. This chain links TRBV6-2 or TRBV6-3 with TRBJ2-1, with D possibly being TRBD1 or TRBD2 (5 bases each). Germline V lookup: CDR1 MNHEY, CDR2 SVGEGT. V gave up 4 bases and J gave up 2 bases, with 12 bases separating them. This CDR3 spans 15 amino acids. CDR3 DNA sequence: TGTGCCAGCAGTTCAGGGATGAGGGCCTACAATGAGCAGTTCTTC. This gives the protein CASSSGMRAYNEQFF.

This clonotype was seen at least ten times. The gene calls are TRBV19 and TRBJ1-1; D possibly corresponds to TRBD1 (5 bases). The V gene's germline CDR1 is LNHDA and CDR2 SQIVND (reference sequence). The CDR3 is 13 residues long. The V and J ends lost 7 bases and 0 bases respectively, with 9 bases between them. The CDR3 sequence is CASKSGMNTEAFF. The CDR3 DNA is TGTGCCAGTAAGTCAGGGATGAACACTGAAGCTTTCTTT.

In this sample, this clonotype turned up many times. V and J are TRBV6-1 and TRBJ1-1, with D unclear. The V end was cut by 6 bases, the J end by 3 bases, with 17 bases between. This CDR3 spans 15 amino acids. Germline assignment: CDR1 MNHNS and CDR2 SASEGT. The CDR3 nucleotides read TGTGCCAGCAGCCGCATCCCTTCCGGGGACACTGAAGCTTTCTTT. Amino acid sequence: CASSRIPSGDTEAFF.

This clonotype was found many times. The rearrangement uses TRBV20-1 and TRBJ2-7, with a tentative D call TRBD1 (6 bases). V gave up 6 bases and J gave up 5 bases, with 17 bases separating them. Germline V gene lookup returns CDR1 DFQATT and CDR2 SNEGSKA (reference sequence). There are 13 residues in the CDR3. CDR3 in DNA: TGCAGTGCGAATAAGGGAAGGGGGAACGAGCAGTACTTC. Translated, it gives CSANKGRGNEQYF.

This clonotype was recorded many times. CDR3 bases: TGCAGCGGCGGGAGGTCCTACAATGAGCAGTTCTTC. It is translated as CSGGRSYNEQFF. V gene TRBV20-1 combines with J gene TRBJ2-1; 8 bases are a match to TRBD2. This CDR3 has 12 amino acids. In germline, CDR1 is DFQATT, CDR2 SNEGSKA (reference sequence).